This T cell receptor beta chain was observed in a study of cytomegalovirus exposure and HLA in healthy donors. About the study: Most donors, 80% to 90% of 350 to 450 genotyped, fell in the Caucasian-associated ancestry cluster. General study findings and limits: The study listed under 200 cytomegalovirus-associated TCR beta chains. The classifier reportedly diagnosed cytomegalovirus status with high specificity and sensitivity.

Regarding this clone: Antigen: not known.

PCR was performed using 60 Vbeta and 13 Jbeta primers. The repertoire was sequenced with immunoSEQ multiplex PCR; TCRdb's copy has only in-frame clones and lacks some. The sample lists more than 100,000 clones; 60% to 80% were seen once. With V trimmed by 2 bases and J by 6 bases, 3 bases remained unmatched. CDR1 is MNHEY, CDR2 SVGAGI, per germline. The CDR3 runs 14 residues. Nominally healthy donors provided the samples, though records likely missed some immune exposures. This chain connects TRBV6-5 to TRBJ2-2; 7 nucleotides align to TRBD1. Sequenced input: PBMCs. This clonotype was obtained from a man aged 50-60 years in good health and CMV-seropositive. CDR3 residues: CASSYNRGPGELFF. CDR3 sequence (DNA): TGTGCCAGCAGTTACAACAGGGGCCCCGGGGAGCTGTTTTTT.